One sample yielded the 22 T cell receptor beta chains listed below, sequenced in a study of PD-L1 blockade in urothelial cancer. The data were produced by immunoSEQ multiplex PCR, yet TCRdb's version contains in-frame clones alone and is incomplete. Among roughly 130,000 clones listed, about 81% were seen once. Time point in this sample: pretreatment peripheral blood. The specimen comprised PBMCs, sampled around atezolizumab (anti-PD-L1) treatment. Source of these receptors: a man aged 50 or older with urothelial cancer.

The chain combines TRBV30 with TRBJ1-4; D remains unclear. The CDR3 is 12 amino acids. The germline CDR1 and CDR2 sequences are GTSNPN and SVGIG (reference sequence). Trimming shortened V by 3 bases and J by 8 bases, and 10 bases separated the two germline ends. CDR3 coding DNA: TGTGCCTGGAGGTTCAGTCGCGAAAAACTGTTTTTT. Residues: CAWRFSREKLFF.

The CDR3 sequence is CASSMMANSRPDTQYF. The CDR3 DNA reads as TGTGCCAGTAGTATGATGGCCAATTCCCGCCCAGATACGCAGTATTTT. The V call is TRBV19, the J call TRBJ2-3; D call uncertain. Trimming stripped 3 bases from V and 4 bases from J, with 17 bases between. The CDR3 is 16 amino acids. Germline V gene sequence: CDR1 LNHDA, CDR2 SQIVND (reference sequence).

V gene TRBV2 combines with J gene TRBJ1-1; the D gene is possibly TRBD1 (6 bases). CDR3 length: 14 amino acids. The germline CDR1 and CDR2 sequences are SNHLY and FYNNEI. The ends were cut back, 5 bases at V and 10 bases at J, with 20 bases in the middle. As DNA, the CDR3 is TGTGCCAGCAGTACCCACCCGGGGGGCAGGCCAGCTTTCTTT. Translated, it gives CASSTHPGGRPAFF.

This chain joins TRBV4-1 and TRBJ2-1; 13 positions match TRBD2. The CDR3 covers 16 residues. Germline CDR1 and CDR2: MGHRA and YSYEKL. The V and J ends lost 2 bases and 9 bases, in that order; junction bases with no gene match: 7. The CDR3 loop is CASSQNLLAGGSEQFF. The CDR3 region has the DNA TGCGCCAGCAGCCAAAACTTACTAGCGGGAGGGAGTGAGCAGTTCTTC.

This clone was seen only once. This chain links TRBV7-9 with TRBJ1-1; D gene ambiguous. This CDR3 spans 14 amino acids. CDR1 is SEHNR, CDR2 FQNEAQ, per germline (reference sequence). V gave up 1 base and J gave up 1 base, with 7 bases separating them. The CDR3 protein is CASSLVAANTEAFF. CDR3 nucleotide sequence: TGTGCCAGCAGCTTAGTGGCGGCGAACACTGAAGCTTTCTTT.

This rearrangement joins TRBV10-3 to TRBJ1-1; D gene uncertain. Germline CDR1 reads ENHRY; CDR2 reads SYGVKD. This CDR3 is 13 amino acids long. Trimming took off 6 bases at V and 2 bases at J, with 10 bases between the two ends. In DNA form, the CDR3 reads TGTGCCATCAGACGGCAGGATAACACTGAAGCTTTCTTT. It specifies CAIRRQDNTEAFF.

This chain uses TRBV10-3 with TRBJ2-7; 8 nucleotides align to TRBD2. The CDR3 totals 14 residues. The germline V gene encodes CDR1 ENHRY and CDR2 SYGVKD. Losses at the gene ends were 3 bases for V and 9 bases for J; bases not matched to a gene: 10. Written as DNA, the CDR3 is TGTGCCATCAGTGATAGCGGGGCGACCCGGGGGCAGTACTTC. Translated: CAISDSGATRGQYF.

The V gene is TRBV5-1, the J gene TRBJ2-2, with 10 bases that match TRBD2. V trimming: 3 bases; J trimming: 4 bases; junction bases outside the gene matches: 6. CDR1 SGHRS and CDR2 YFSETQ come from the germline V gene. This CDR3 contains 16 residues. The CDR3 sequence is CASSWMSGRATGELFF. DNA for the CDR3: TGCGCCAGCAGCTGGATGAGCGGGAGGGCCACCGGGGAGCTGTTTTTT.

This clone was observed a few times. The V gene is TRBV28, the J gene TRBJ1-1, with a tentative D call TRBD1 (6 bases). The germline CDR1 and CDR2 sequences are MDHEN and SYDVKM. With 6 bases removed from V and 1 base from J, the gap between germline ends came to 12 bases. CDR3 length: 14 residues. CDR3 nucleotide sequence: TGTGCCAGCAGACCGGGACAACAGAACACTGAAGCTTTCTTT. It codes for CASRPGQQNTEAFF.

CDR3 amino acids: CASRVTGTGINEQYF. The CDR3 nucleotides are TGTGCCAGCAGAGTAACCGGGACAGGAATTAACGAGCAGTACTTC. This chain connects TRBV28 to TRBJ2-7; 8 bases fit TRBD1. CDR1 and CDR2 (germline): MDHEN, SYDVKM. The CDR3 has 15 residues. Unmatched junction bases numbered 12, after V lost 6 bases and J lost 5 bases.

The chain carries TRBV7-2 and TRBJ2-1, with D maybe TRBD2 (7 bases). The CDR3 runs to 15 residues. Deletions cut 4 bases from V and 7 bases from J, with 17 bases between. Germline V CDR1 and CDR2: SGHTA, FQGNSA. In DNA form, the CDR3 reads TGTGCCAGCAGCTACGGGGGGACATCAAGGAATGAGCAGTTCTTC. It translates to CASSYGGTSRNEQFF.

This chain uses TRBV9 with TRBJ2-7; 9 bases agree with TRBD2. V dropped 0 bases and J dropped 4; count of bases not matched to a gene: 17. From germline, CDR1 is SGDLS and CDR2 YYNGEE. CDR3 size: 19 residues. The CDR3 here is CASSVVVLTSGLVGYEQYF. DNA for the CDR3: TGTGCCAGCAGCGTAGTCGTCTTGACTAGCGGCTTAGTTGGGTACGAGCAGTACTTC.

This sequence joins TRBV23-1 and TRBJ1-5; D perhaps matches TRBD1 (5 bases). TRBV23-1 is sorted into the ORF group, with uncertain function. This CDR3 contains 16 residues. V lost 6 bases and J lost 8, with 23 bases in between. CDR3: CASRPPRAPVGEPQHF. The DNA for the CDR3 is TGCGCCAGCAGACCGCCCAGGGCACCTGTTGGTGAGCCCCAGCATTTT.

In its sample, this clone was seen a few times. V gene TRBV19 combines with J gene TRBJ2-7; 7 bases are a match to TRBD2. The CDR3 is 14 amino acids. Trimming at V came to 6 bases and at J to 0 bases, leaving 5 bases not matched to a gene. Germline CDR1 reads LNHDA; CDR2 reads SQIVND (reference sequence). DNA of the CDR3: TGTGCCAGTAGGAGGACTAGATCCTCCTACGAGCAGTACTTC. Protein sequence: CASRRTRSSYEQYF.

This chain links TRBV14 with TRBJ1-2; a weak D match, TRBD1 (5 bases). Germline CDR1 reads SGHDN; CDR2 reads FVKESK. Trimming took 1 base from V and 4 from J, leaving 16 bases between them. The CDR3 extends over 16 amino acids. The CDR3 protein is CASSQVLAREAYGYTF. CDR3 DNA: TGTGCCAGCAGCCAAGTGTTGGCCAGGGAGGCCTATGGCTACACCTTC.

Turning to this clone: The sample holds other DNA sequences that translate to the same CDR3. The rearrangement links TRBV9 to TRBJ2-1; 8 positions match TRBD2. The germline CDR1 and CDR2 sequences are SGDLS and YYNGEE. This CDR3 is 15 amino acids long. The J segment lost 4 bases and the V segment lost 0 bases, leaving 3 bases of the junction unmatched. In DNA, the CDR3 is TGTGCCAGCAGCGTAGGTAGCGGGACTTACAATGAGCAGTTCTTC. Translating gives CASSVGSGTYNEQFF.

The genes are TRBV11-3 and TRBJ2-7, with unresolved D. The CDR3 is 15 amino acids. Germline V CDR1 and CDR2: SGHNT, YENEEA. V lost 1 base and J 5 bases, leaving 15 bases between the germline ends. DNA of the CDR3: TGTGCCAGCAGCTTAGGTATAGGAGACGCAGACGAGCAGTACTTC. Translation: CASSLGIGDADEQYF.

This chain connects TRBV10-2 to TRBJ2-1; 7 bases map to TRBD1. The V gene's germline CDR1 is WSHSY and CDR2 SAAADI. J was trimmed by 4 bases and V by 6 bases; bases with no gene match: 3. The length of the CDR3 is 13 residues. CDR3 nucleotides: TGCGCCAGCAGCGGACAGGAATACAATGAGCAGTTCTTC. This gives the protein CASSGQEYNEQFF.

The V gene is TRBV19, the J gene TRBJ2-2; maybe TRBD1 (6 bases). CDR3 size: 16 residues. V was cut by 5 bases and J by 0 bases, with 13 bases left in between. Germline V lookup: CDR1 LNHDA, CDR2 SQIVND (reference sequence). In nucleotides, the CDR3 is TGTGCCAGTAGTCCACCAGGGGCTACGAACACCGGGGAGCTGTTTTTT. This codes for CASSPPGATNTGELFF.

This clone was seen a few times. This chain connects TRBV4-1 to TRBJ1-1; D remains ambiguous. V gave up 0 bases and J gave up 0 bases, with 5 bases separating them. The CDR3 is 14 residues long. The V gene's germline CDR1 is MGHRA and CDR2 YSYEKL. CDR3 sequence (DNA): TGCGCCAGCAGCCAAGAAGAGATGAACACTGAAGCTTTCTTT. This gives the protein CASSQEEMNTEAFF.

The chain recombines TRBV19 with TRBJ1-4; D may be TRBD1 (5 bases). Germline V CDR1 and CDR2: LNHDA, SQIVND (reference sequence). This CDR3 is built from 15 residues. The germline V and J ends were trimmed by 7 bases and 7 bases, with 19 bases remaining between them. DNA for the CDR3: TGTGCCAGTAACTCACAGGACCTCCAAGGTGAAAAACTGTTTTTT. Translating gives CASNSQDLQGEKLFF.

V gene TRBV2 combines with J gene TRBJ2-2; weak D call: TRBD1 (5 bases). The V end lost 9 bases, the J end lost 0 bases, and 14 bases lay between the germline ends. CDR1 SNHLY and CDR2 FYNNEI come from the germline V gene. The CDR3 sequence is 15 residues long. The CDR3 DNA reads TGTGCCAGTACAGGCGGTCTCGCGAACACCGGGGAGCTGTTTTTT. Residues: CASTGGLANTGELFF.